Given below is one T cell receptor (beta chain) in context. Antigen unknown. These data are taken from a study of OX40 agonist ivuxolimab in advanced cancers. Study-level information: Patients were dosed with the agonistic anti-OX40 (CD134) antibody ivuxolimab. Findings and caveats of the study: On average, CD8+ T cells had more expanded clones than CD4+.

Measured with immunoSEQ multiplex PCR; TCRdb has only the in-frame clones, and not every one. The sample includes just over 80,000 clones, about 88% of them seen just once. The TCR originated in an adult with an advanced solid tumor such as melanoma, head and neck, liver or kidney cancer. The sequencing here drew on CD4+ or CD8+ T cells sorted from blood, taken in a trial of the OX40 agonist ivuxolimab.

The CDR3 reads CASSLGDYGYTF. Written as DNA, the CDR3 is TGTGCCAGCAGTTTGGGGGACTATGGCTACACCTTC. V and J are TRBV28 and TRBJ1-2, with D perhaps matching TRBD1 (5 bases). This CDR3 is built from 12 residues. V lost 3 bases, J lost 3 bases, and 5 bases lay in between. In germline, CDR1 is MDHEN, CDR2 SYDVKM.